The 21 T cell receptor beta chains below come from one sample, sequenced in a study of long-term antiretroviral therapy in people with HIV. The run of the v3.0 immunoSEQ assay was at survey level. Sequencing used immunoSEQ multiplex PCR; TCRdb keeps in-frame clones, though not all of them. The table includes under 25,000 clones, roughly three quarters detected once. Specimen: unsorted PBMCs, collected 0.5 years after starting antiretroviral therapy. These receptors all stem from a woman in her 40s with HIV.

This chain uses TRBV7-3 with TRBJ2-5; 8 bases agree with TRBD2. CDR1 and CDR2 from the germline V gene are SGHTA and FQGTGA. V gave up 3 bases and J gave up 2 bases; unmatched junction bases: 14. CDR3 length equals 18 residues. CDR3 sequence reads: CASSLSGGGGPVQETQYF. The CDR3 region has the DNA TGTGCCAGCAGCTTGTCGGGTGGCGGGGGGCCCGTACAAGAGACCCAGTACTTC.

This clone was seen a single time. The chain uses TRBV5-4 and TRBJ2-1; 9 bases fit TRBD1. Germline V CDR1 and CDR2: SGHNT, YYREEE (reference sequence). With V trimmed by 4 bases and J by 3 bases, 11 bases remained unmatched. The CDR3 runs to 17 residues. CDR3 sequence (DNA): TGTGCCAGCAGCCAAGGTGGGGCGGGACAGGGCTACAATGAGCAGTTCTTC. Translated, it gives CASSQGGAGQGYNEQFF. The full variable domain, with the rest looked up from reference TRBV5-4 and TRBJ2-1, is ETGVTQSPTHLIKTRGQQVTLRCSSQSGHNTVSWYQQALGQGPQFIFQYYREEENGRGNFPPRFSGLQFPNYSSELNVNALELDDSALYLCASSQGGAGQGYNEQFFGPGTRLTVL.

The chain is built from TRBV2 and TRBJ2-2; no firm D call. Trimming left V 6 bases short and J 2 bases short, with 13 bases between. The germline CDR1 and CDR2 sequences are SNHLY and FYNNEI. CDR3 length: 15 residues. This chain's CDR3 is CASRSSSGNTGELFF. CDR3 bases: TGTGCCAGCAGGTCCTCATCGGGTAACACCGGGGAGCTGTTTTTT.

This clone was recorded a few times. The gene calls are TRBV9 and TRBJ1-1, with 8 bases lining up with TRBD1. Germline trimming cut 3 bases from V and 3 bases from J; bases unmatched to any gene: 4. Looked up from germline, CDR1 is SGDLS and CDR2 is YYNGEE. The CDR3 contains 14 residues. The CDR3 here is CASSEADRDTEAFF. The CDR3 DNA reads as TGTGCCAGCAGCGAGGCGGACAGGGACACTGAAGCTTTCTTT.

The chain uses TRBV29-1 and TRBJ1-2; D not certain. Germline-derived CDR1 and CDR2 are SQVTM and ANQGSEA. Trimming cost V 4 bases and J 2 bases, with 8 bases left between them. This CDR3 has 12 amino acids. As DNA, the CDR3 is TGCAGCGTTGTGGGGAAGAACTATGGCTACACCTTC. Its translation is CSVVGKNYGYTF. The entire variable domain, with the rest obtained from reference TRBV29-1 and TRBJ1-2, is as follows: SAVISQKPSRDICQRGTSLTIQCQVDSQVTMMFWYRQQPGQSLTLIATANQGSEATYESGFVIDKFPISRPNLTFSTLTVSNMSPEDSSIYLCSVVGKNYGYTFGSGTRLTVV.

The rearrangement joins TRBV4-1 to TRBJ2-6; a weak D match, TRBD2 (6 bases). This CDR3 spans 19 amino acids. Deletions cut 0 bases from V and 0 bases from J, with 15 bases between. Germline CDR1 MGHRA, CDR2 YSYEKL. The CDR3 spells CASSQDRGSTFSGANVLTF. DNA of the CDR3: TGCGCCAGCAGCCAAGATCGGGGGTCAACCTTCTCTGGGGCCAACGTCCTGACTTTC.

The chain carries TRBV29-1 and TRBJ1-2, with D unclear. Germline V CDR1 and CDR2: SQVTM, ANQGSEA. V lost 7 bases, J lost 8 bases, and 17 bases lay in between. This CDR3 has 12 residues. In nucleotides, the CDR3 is TGCAGCGCGGAAGGCTGGGGAAGCGGCTACACCTTC. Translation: CSAEGWGSGYTF. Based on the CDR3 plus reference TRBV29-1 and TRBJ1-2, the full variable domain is SAVISQKPSRDICQRGTSLTIQCQVDSQVTMMFWYRQQPGQSLTLIATANQGSEATYESGFVIDKFPISRPNLTFSTLTVSNMSPEDSSIYLCSAEGWGSGYTFGSGTRLTVV.

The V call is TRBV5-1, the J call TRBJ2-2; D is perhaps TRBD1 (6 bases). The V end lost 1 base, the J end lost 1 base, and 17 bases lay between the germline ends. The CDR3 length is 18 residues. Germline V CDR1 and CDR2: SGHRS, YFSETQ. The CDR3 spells CASSLSVGSRGNTGELFF. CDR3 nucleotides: TGCGCCAGCAGCTTGTCTGTTGGATCCAGGGGGAACACCGGGGAGCTGTTTTTT. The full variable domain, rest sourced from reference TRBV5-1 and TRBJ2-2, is KAGVTQTPRYLIKTRGQQVTLSCSPISGHRSVSWYQQTPGQGLQFLFEYFSETQRNKGNFPGRFSGRQFSNSRSEMNVSTLELGDSALYLCASSLSVGSRGNTGELFFGEGSRLTVL.

The CDR3 spells CASSPLGQVSKNIQYF. CDR3 sequence (DNA): TGTGCCAGCAGTCCCCTCGGACAGGTGTCCAAAAACATTCAGTACTTC. The chain joins TRBV27 to TRBJ2-4; 7 bases agree with TRBD1. The CDR3 extends over 16 amino acids. Trimming took 5 bases from V and 2 from J; bases not matched to a gene: 9. Germline V gene data show CDR1 as MNHEY and CDR2 as SMNVEV (reference sequence).

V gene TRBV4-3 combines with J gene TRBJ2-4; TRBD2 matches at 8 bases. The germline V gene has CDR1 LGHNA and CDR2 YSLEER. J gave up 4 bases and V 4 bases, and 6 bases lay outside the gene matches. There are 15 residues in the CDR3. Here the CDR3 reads CASSPILAVKNIQYF. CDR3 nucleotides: TGCGCCAGCAGCCCGATACTAGCGGTAAAAAACATTCAGTACTTC.

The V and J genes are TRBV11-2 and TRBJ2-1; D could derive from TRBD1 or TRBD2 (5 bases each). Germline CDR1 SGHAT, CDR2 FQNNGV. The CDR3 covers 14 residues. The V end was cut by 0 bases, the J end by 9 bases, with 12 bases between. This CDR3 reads CASSLEGGAGEQFF. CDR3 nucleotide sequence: TGTGCCAGCAGCTTAGAAGGTGGGGCGGGTGAGCAGTTCTTC.

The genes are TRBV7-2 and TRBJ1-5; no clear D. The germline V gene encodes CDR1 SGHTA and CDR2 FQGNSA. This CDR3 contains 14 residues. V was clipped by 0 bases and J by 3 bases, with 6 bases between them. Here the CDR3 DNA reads TGTGCCAGCAGCTTAGCAGGTCCCAATCAGCCCCAGCATTTT. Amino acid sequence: CASSLAGPNQPQHF.

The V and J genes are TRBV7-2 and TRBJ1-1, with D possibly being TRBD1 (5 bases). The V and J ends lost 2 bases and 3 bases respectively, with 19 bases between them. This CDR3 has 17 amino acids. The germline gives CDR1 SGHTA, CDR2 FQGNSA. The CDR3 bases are TGTGCCAGCAGCTTATATTCAGTGGGGCGGGGGGACACTGAAGCTTTCTTT. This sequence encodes CASSLYSVGRGDTEAFF.

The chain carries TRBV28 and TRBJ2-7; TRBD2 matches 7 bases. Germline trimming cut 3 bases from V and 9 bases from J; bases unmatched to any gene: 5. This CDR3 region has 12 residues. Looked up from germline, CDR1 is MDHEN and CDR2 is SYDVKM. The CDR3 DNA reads TGTGCCAGCAGTTTGGGGGGGAGCAGGCAGTACTTC. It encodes CASSLGGSRQYF.

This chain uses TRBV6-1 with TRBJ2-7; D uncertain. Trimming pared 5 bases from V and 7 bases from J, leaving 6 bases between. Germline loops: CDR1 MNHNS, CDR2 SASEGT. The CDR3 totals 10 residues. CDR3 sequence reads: CASSRLEQYF. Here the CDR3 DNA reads TGTGCCAGCAGTCGGCTTGAGCAGTACTTC.

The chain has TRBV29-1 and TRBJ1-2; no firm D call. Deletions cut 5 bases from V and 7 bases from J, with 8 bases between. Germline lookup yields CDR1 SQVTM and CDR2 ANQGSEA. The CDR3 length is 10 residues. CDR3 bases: TGCAGCGTTTATCAAGGTGGCTACACCTTC. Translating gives CSVYQGGYTF. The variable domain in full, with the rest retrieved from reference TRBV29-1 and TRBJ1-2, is SAVISQKPSRDICQRGTSLTIQCQVDSQVTMMFWYRQQPGQSLTLIATANQGSEATYESGFVIDKFPISRPNLTFSTLTVSNMSPEDSSIYLCSVYQGGYTFGSGTRLTVV.

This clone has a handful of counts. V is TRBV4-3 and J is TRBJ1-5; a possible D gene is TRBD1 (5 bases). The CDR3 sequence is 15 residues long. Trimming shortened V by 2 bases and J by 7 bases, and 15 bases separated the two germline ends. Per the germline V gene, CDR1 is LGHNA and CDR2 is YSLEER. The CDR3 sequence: CASSQLPGIWQPQHF. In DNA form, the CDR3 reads TGCGCCAGCAGCCAACTACCAGGGATTTGGCAGCCCCAGCATTTT.

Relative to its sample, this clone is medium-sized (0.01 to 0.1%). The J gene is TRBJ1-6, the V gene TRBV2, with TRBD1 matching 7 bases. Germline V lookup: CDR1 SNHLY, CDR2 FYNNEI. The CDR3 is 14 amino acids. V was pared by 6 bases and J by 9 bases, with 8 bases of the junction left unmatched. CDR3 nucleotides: TGTGCCAGCAGAGAGACAGGGCCGCGTTCACCCCTCCACTTT. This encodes CASRETGPRSPLHF.

CDR3 protein: CASGPGQSSYNEQFF. The CDR3 DNA reads as TGTGCCAGCGGGCCGGGACAAAGCTCCTACAATGAGCAGTTCTTC. The chain is built from TRBV6-5 and TRBJ2-1, with D possibly TRBD1 on 6 matching bases. The CDR3 covers 15 residues. Trimming took 8 bases from V and 0 from J, leaving 14 bases between them. The germline V gene encodes CDR1 MNHEY and CDR2 SVGAGI.

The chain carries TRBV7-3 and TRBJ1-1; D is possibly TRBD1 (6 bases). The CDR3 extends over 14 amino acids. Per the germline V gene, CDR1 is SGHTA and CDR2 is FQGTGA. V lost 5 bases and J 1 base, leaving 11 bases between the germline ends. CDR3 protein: CASSPRGGNTEAFF. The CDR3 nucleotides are TGTGCCAGCAGCCCAAGGGGGGGGAACACTGAAGCTTTCTTT. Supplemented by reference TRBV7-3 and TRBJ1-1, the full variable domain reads GAGVSQTPSNKVTEKGKYVELRCDPISGHTALYWYRQSLGQGPEFLIYFQGTGAADDSGLPNDRFFAVRPEGSVSTLKIQRTERGDSAVYLCASSPRGGNTEAFFGQGTRLTVV.

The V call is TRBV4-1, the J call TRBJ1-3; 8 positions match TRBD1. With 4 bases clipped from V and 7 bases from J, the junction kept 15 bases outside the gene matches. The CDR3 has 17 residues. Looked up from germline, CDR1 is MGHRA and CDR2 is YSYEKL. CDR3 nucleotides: TGCGCCAGCAGCCTAACAGTTGGACAGGGAGTGTGGAACACCATATATTTT. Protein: CASSLTVGQGVWNTIYF.